What follows is one TCR beta chain and its context. Seattle participants joined during active infection and were tracked over time. The assay was immunoSEQ multiplex PCR, and TCRdb's table has in-frame clones only and misses some. The table has over 250,000 clones, around 90% seen once. From germline, CDR1 is LGHDT and CDR2 YNNKEL (reference sequence). The CDR3 covers 16 residues. The germline V and J ends were trimmed by 0 bases and 7 bases, with 13 bases remaining between them. The sample is drawn from a study of blood T cell repertoires in COVID-19. Study-level information: Researchers got acute and convalescent COVID-19 samples from the United States, Italy and Spain. The analysed material was cDNA or gDNA that came from T cells, B-cell-depleted T cells, or PBMCs.

The source is a woman in her seventies with COVID-19, enrolled during active disease. The sample taken for sequencing was peripheral blood. The chain combines TRBV3-1 (or the pseudogene TRBV3-2) with TRBJ1-6; unclear D gene. The CDR3 here is CASSQETVRRNSPLHF. The DNA for the CDR3 is TGTGCCAGCAGCCAAGAAACGGTGAGGAGAAATTCACCCCTCCACTTT.